This TCR beta chain was found in a study of T cells in Graves' hyperthyroidism and ophthalmopathy. The CDR3 is 13 amino acids. Trimming left V 2 bases short and J 7 bases short, with 6 bases between. Germline V gives CDR1 KGHSH, CDR2 LQKENI. This clonotype was detected ten times or more. Clinicians diagnosed patients from clinical symptoms, serum thyroxine and TRAb, thyroid ultrasound and orbital computed tomography. RNA transcripts provided the source from which TCR beta CDR3 regions were amplified. Using the HTBI primer set, a first-round RT-PCR was run on the TCR CDR3. One entry per CDR3 protein, called by TCRdb with MiXCR from the multiplex PCR reads. The sample includes approximately 410,000 distinct CDR3 sequences, approximately 15% of them seen just once.

This receptor was identified in a man between 18 and 35 years old with Graves' ophthalmopathy. This sequence joins TRBV18 and TRBJ1-6; D might be TRBD1 (6 bases). Sequencing was done on a sample of blood. CDR3 region: CASSPGQNSPLHF. DNA for the CDR3: TGTGCCAGCTCACCAGGACAGAATTCACCCCTCCACTTT.